The present T cell receptor (beta chain) was sequenced within a study of blood T cell repertoires in COVID-19. Study-wide context: PBMCs, B-cell-depleted T cells, or T cells provided the cDNA or gDNA that made up the material.

This clone was detected once. Sequencing was performed with immunoSEQ multiplex PCR; in TCRdb, only in-frame clones are kept and a portion is missing. The repertoire holds a few hundred thousand clones, with 75% to 90% as singletons. From germline, CDR1 is PRHDT and CDR2 FYEKMQ (reference sequence). With V trimmed by 6 bases and J by 5 bases, 8 bases remained unmatched. The CDR3 spans 15 residues. This sequence originates from a man aged 18-30 years with active or convalescent COVID-19. Sample: peripheral blood. The chain employs TRBV13 and TRBJ1-1, with TRBD1 matching over 11 bases. Here the CDR3 DNA reads TGTGCCAGCAGAGACGGACAGGGGGCGTTTACTGAAGCTTTCTTT. Protein: CASRDGQGAFTEAFF.